The present TCR beta chain was sequenced within a study of T cell responses to AZD1222 COVID-19 vaccine. Study-wide background: Both about-4-week and about-12-week second-dose recipients were combined. Findings and limits, study-wide: Only 5 or 6 individuals given AZD1222 were seropositive at baseline. Two AZD1222 doses significantly raised spike-specific TCR breadth and depth over controls.

Turning to this clone: The antigen remains undetermined.

Trimming took 0 bases from V and 0 from J, leaving 15 bases between them. The CDR3 runs to 18 residues. CDR1 and CDR2 (germline): SGHTA, FQGTGA. Produced via immunoSEQ multiplex PCR; TCRdb's table is partial and in-frame only. The repertoire consists of over 100,000 clones, with 88% occurring once and the leading ten covering approximately 17%. Sample: peripheral blood, taken on day 0 of AZD1222 vaccination. This TCR was sampled from an adult in good health. This sequence joins TRBV7-3 and TRBJ2-1; D possibly matches TRBD1 or TRBD2 (5 bases each). The CDR3 loop reads CASSLTGEPEGSYNEQFF. DNA of the CDR3: TGTGCCAGCAGCTTAACGGGGGAACCTGAGGGCTCCTACAATGAGCAGTTCTTC.